Below, 19 T cell receptor beta chains from the same sample are listed, as sequenced in a study of T cell clonotyping in hematopoietic cell transplantation. Profiled with immunoSEQ multiplex PCR; TCRdb holds only in-frame clones, not every one. This table has around 9,700 clones, around nine tenths appearing once. The source was PBMCs, collected 180 days after allogeneic stem cell transplant. These receptors all stem from a male patient between 60 and 69 years old who had an allogeneic stem cell transplant from an unrelated donor, so the T cells may come from the graft donor. Some clones in this sample may be carry-over from other donors' samples.

This chain uses TRBV9 with TRBJ2-7; tentatively, D is TRBD1 or TRBD2 (6 bases each). Germline V lookup: CDR1 SGDLS, CDR2 YYNGEE. This CDR3 has 16 residues. With 3 bases removed from V and 3 bases from J, the gap between germline ends came to 19 bases. Here the CDR3 reads CASSASGWGAIYEQYF. CDR3 in DNA: TGTGCCAGCAGCGCCTCTGGGTGGGGGGCGATCTACGAGCAGTACTTC.

The V call is TRBV12-5, the J call TRBJ1-6; TRBD1 is a possible D gene (6 bases). Trimming cost V 2 bases and J 7 bases, with 9 bases left between them. Looked up from germline, CDR1 is LGHNT and CDR2 is FRNRAP. This CDR3 spans 14 amino acids. CDR3 loop: CASGLYQGNSPLHF. In DNA, the CDR3 is TGTGCTAGTGGTTTGTACCAGGGGAATTCACCCCTCCACTTT.

The gene calls are TRBV2 and TRBJ1-2; D is uncertain. From germline, CDR1 is SNHLY and CDR2 FYNNEI. CDR3 length: 12 amino acids. The germline V and J ends were trimmed by 3 bases and 2 bases, with 4 bases remaining between them. CDR3 nucleotide sequence: TGTGCCAGCAGTGAGTCCAACTATGGCTACACCTTC. Translation: CASSESNYGYTF.

The rearrangement joins TRBV14 to TRBJ1-6, with D unresolved. From germline, CDR1 is SGHDN and CDR2 FVKESK. V shed 0 bases and J shed 14 bases, with 8 bases lying between them. CDR3 length: 12 residues. CDR3 sequence reads: CASSQDRVALHF. CDR3 nucleotide sequence: TGTGCCAGCAGCCAAGATCGGGTGGCCCTCCACTTT.

V is TRBV27 and J is TRBJ2-7, with D unclear. Trimming removed 2 bases at V and 0 bases at J, with 14 bases between. The CDR3 covers 16 residues. Looked up from germline, CDR1 is MNHEY and CDR2 is SMNVEV (reference sequence). The CDR3 sequence: CASSLLGNSRSYEQYF. In nucleotides, the CDR3 is TGTGCCAGCAGTTTACTCGGTAACTCACGCTCCTACGAGCAGTACTTC.

The gene calls are TRBV11-3 and TRBJ2-3; D possibly corresponds to TRBD1 (6 bases). CDR1 is SGHNT and CDR2 is YENEEA in the germline V gene. The CDR3 has 16 amino acids. Trimming shortened V by 4 bases and J by 4 bases, and 18 bases separated the two germline ends. The DNA for the CDR3 is TGTGCCAGCAGCTCCGCGTCCACAGGGTATTCAGATACGCAGTATTTT. This codes for CASSSASTGYSDTQYF. The entire variable domain, with the rest obtained from reference TRBV11-3 and TRBJ2-3, is as follows: EAGVVQSPRYKIIEKKQPVAFWCNPISGHNTLYWYLQNLGQGPELLIRYENEEAVDDSQLPKDRFSAERLKGVDSTLKIQPAELGDSAVYLCASSSASTGYSDTQYFGPGTRLTVL.

The V and J genes are TRBV4-3 and TRBJ1-6; 7 bases are shared with TRBD1. V was pared by 2 bases and J by 13 bases, with 14 bases of the junction left unmatched. Looked up from germline, CDR1 is LGHNA and CDR2 is YSLEER. There are 16 residues in the CDR3. CDR3 DNA: TGCGCCAGCAGCCAAATCCCCACAGGGGAAATGGGTCCCCTCCACTTT. Protein sequence: CASSQIPTGEMGPLHF.

This clone was counted once. The V call is TRBV5-4, the J call TRBJ2-7; TRBD1 is a possible D gene (5 bases). Trimming removed 0 bases from V and 7 bases from J, with 11 bases in between. Germline V gene data show CDR1 as SGHNT and CDR2 as YYREEE (reference sequence). The CDR3 runs to 13 residues. CDR3 region: CASSLDGAGEQYF. CDR3 DNA sequence: TGTGCCAGCAGCTTGGATGGGGCCGGAGAGCAGTACTTC.

The chain is built from TRBV5-6 and TRBJ1-6; no reliable D call. The V gene's germline CDR1 is SGHDT and CDR2 YYEEEE. The CDR3 has 16 amino acids. V was pared by 1 base and J by 0 bases, with 8 bases between. The CDR3 reads CASSLRQSSYNSPLHF. The CDR3 nucleotides read TGTGCCAGCAGCTTGAGGCAGAGCTCCTATAATTCACCCCTCCACTTT. The full variable domain, in which reference TRBV5-6 and TRBJ1-6 provide the parts outside the CDR3, is DAGVTQSPTHLIKTRGQQVTLRCSPKSGHDTVSWYQQALGQGPQFIFQYYEEEERQRGNFPDRFSGHQFPNYSSELNVNALLLGDSALYLCASSLRQSSYNSPLHFGNGTRLTVT.

This clone was picked up one time. The chain employs TRBV7-9 and TRBJ1-1; 8 bases fit TRBD1. V shed 3 bases and J 4 bases; nucleotides not matched to a gene: 16. The germline V gene has CDR1 SEHNR and CDR2 FQNEAQ (reference sequence). The CDR3 covers 18 residues. The CDR3 DNA sequence: TGTGCCAGCAGCTTCAAGACAGGGGATATGCTGGGTCTCACTGAAGCTTTCTTT. Protein: CASSFKTGDMLGLTEAFF. The variable domain in full, completed from reference TRBV7-9 and TRBJ1-1, reads DTGVSQNPRHKITKRGQNVTFRCDPISEHNRLYWYRQTLGQGPEFLTYFQNEAQLEKSRLLSDRFSAERPKGSFSTLEIQRTEQGDSAMYLCASSFKTGDMLGLTEAFFGQGTRLTVV.

This clone has only one observation. The rearrangement links TRBV25-1 to TRBJ2-2; weak D call: TRBD1 (5 bases). Trimming took 4 bases from V and 1 from J, leaving 19 bases between them. Germline assignment: CDR1 MGHDK and CDR2 SYGVNS. The CDR3 sequence is 18 residues long. CDR3 nucleotides: TGTGCCAGCAGTGCGCAACCGGGCAGGGCGCTGAACACCGGGGAGCTGTTTTTT. Protein sequence: CASSAQPGRALNTGELFF.

This clone occurred once. CDR3 coding DNA: TGTGCCAGCAGTCCCGGGACTAGCGGGGGAGCCAGTATTGTAGATACGCAGTATTTT. This codes for CASSPGTSGGASIVDTQYF. V gene TRBV5-4 combines with J gene TRBJ2-3; TRBD2 aligns across 14 bases. Germline V gives CDR1 SGHNT, CDR2 YYREEE (reference sequence). V gave up 5 bases and J gave up 5 bases; unmatched junction bases: 16. The CDR3 is 19 amino acids.

V usage is TRBV29-1 and J usage is TRBJ2-5; D possibly corresponds to TRBD1 (5 bases). The ends were cut back, 4 bases at V and 2 bases at J, with 11 bases in the middle. Germline CDR1 reads SQVTM; CDR2 reads ANQGSEA. The CDR3 totals 13 residues. The CDR3 spells CSVGGANQETQYF. The CDR3 bases are TGCAGCGTTGGTGGGGCCAATCAAGAGACCCAGTACTTC. The complete variable domain, with remaining parts taken from reference TRBV29-1 and TRBJ2-5, reads SAVISQKPSRDICQRGTSLTIQCQVDSQVTMMFWYRQQPGQSLTLIATANQGSEATYESGFVIDKFPISRPNLTFSTLTVSNMSPEDSSIYLCSVGGANQETQYFGPGTRLLVL.

This clone was counted between two and nine times. The chain is built from TRBV6-6 and TRBJ1-5; possible D gene TRBD1, 6 bases. Trimming took off 0 bases at V and 5 bases at J, with 14 bases between the two ends. CDR1 is MNHNY and CDR2 is SVGAGI in the germline V gene (reference sequence). This CDR3 has 16 residues. As DNA, the CDR3 is TGTGCCAGCAGTTACTCGGCAGGGGTGAATGATCAGCCCCAGCATTTT. This sequence encodes CASSYSAGVNDQPQHF.

The CDR3 protein is CASSQDHRVKDTEAFF. The DNA of the CDR3 is TGCGCCAGCAGCCAAGACCACAGGGTTAAGGACACTGAAGCTTTCTTT. The chain uses TRBV4-1 and TRBJ1-1; tentatively, D is TRBD1 (6 bases). V was pared by 0 bases and J by 3 bases, with 14 bases between. The V gene's germline CDR1 is MGHRA and CDR2 YSYEKL. The CDR3 spans 16 residues.

This CDR3 reads CSVGRKNTEAFF. CDR3 in DNA: TGCAGCGTTGGCAGGAAGAACACTGAAGCTTTCTTT. J is TRBJ1-1 and V is TRBV29-1, with D unresolved. The CDR3 is made up of 12 amino acids. Germline lookup yields CDR1 SQVTM and CDR2 ANQGSEA. V was cut by 4 bases and J by 1 base, with 7 bases left in between.

V usage is TRBV7-8 and J usage is TRBJ1-6; D is unresolved. The ends were cut back, 1 base at V and 10 bases at J, with 5 bases in the middle. The CDR3 totals 12 residues. From germline, CDR1 is SGHVS and CDR2 FQNEAQ. The CDR3, as DNA: TGTGCCAGCAGCTTAGAACAATCACCCCTCCACTTT. Translated, it gives CASSLEQSPLHF.

This clone was found once. This sequence joins TRBV6-5 and TRBJ2-1, with 7 nucleotides matching TRBD1. V shed 8 bases and J 0 bases; nucleotides not matched to a gene: 1. This CDR3 has 13 residues. CDR1 and CDR2 (germline): MNHEY, SVGAGI. The CDR3 coding sequence is TGTGCCAGCCGGGACAGCTCCTACAATGAGCAGTTCTTC. It encodes CASRDSSYNEQFF.

V is TRBV7-9 and J is TRBJ2-5; D possibly matches TRBD1 or TRBD2 (5 bases each). Trimming removed 1 base from V and 1 base from J, with 10 bases in between. The CDR3 contains 15 residues. Germline V gene data show CDR1 as SEHNR and CDR2 as FQNEAQ (reference sequence). The CDR3 reads CASSLDGTAQETQYF. In nucleotides, the CDR3 is TGTGCCAGCAGCTTAGACGGGACGGCCCAAGAGACCCAGTACTTC.